Listed here are 13 T cell receptor beta chains from one sample, sequenced in a study of blood T cell repertoires in COVID-19. Sequencing was performed with immunoSEQ multiplex PCR; in TCRdb, only in-frame clones are kept and a portion is missing. The sample has about 220,000 clones, 75% to 90% seen once. The sequencing input was peripheral blood. The receptors originated from a human donor in a cohort sampled during active COVID-19.

The chain uses TRBV7-8 and TRBJ2-7, with no clear D. V gave up 0 bases and J gave up 2 bases, with 8 bases separating them. CDR1 is SGHVS, CDR2 FQNEAQ, per germline. The CDR3 has 14 residues. CDR3 amino acids: CASSLARGTYEQYF. For the CDR3, the DNA is TGTGCCAGCAGCTTAGCCCGAGGTACCTACGAGCAGTACTTC.

The rearrangement uses TRBV5-6 and TRBJ2-1; maybe TRBD2 (6 bases). The V gene's germline CDR1 is SGHDT and CDR2 YYEEEE. CDR3 size: 15 residues. V was trimmed by 0 bases and J by 5 bases, leaving 12 bases between them. The CDR3 bases are TGTGCCAGCAGCTTGGTCGGGAGAATTGACAATGAGCAGTTCTTC. This codes for CASSLVGRIDNEQFF.

The genes are TRBV28 and TRBJ2-2; D is undetermined. The CDR3 length is 18 residues. The V end was cut by 4 bases, the J end by 0 bases, with 18 bases between. Germline loops: CDR1 MDHEN, CDR2 SYDVKM. In nucleotides, the CDR3 is TGTGCCAGCAGTTCCGACCTAGGCGGCACCGCGAACACCGGGGAGCTGTTTTTT. Protein sequence: CASSSDLGGTANTGELFF.

The chain is built from TRBV7-9 and TRBJ1-2, with D possibly TRBD1 on 5 matching bases. The germline V gene has CDR1 SEHNR and CDR2 FQNEAQ (reference sequence). Trimming took off 1 base at V and 8 bases at J, with 17 bases between the two ends. CDR3 length: 15 residues. CDR3 amino acids: CASSLDFPGIGGYTF. CDR3 DNA: TGTGCCAGCAGCTTAGATTTTCCAGGGATCGGGGGCTACACCTTC.

This clone was picked up one time. The rearrangement links TRBV5-6 to TRBJ2-1; D perhaps matches TRBD2 (5 bases). Per germline, CDR1 SGHDT and CDR2 YYEEEE. V lost 4 bases, J lost 8 bases, and 13 bases lay in between. The CDR3 extends over 13 amino acids. The CDR3 sequence is CASSPRLLDEQFF. In nucleotides, the CDR3 is TGTGCCAGCAGCCCCCGACTACTCGATGAGCAGTTCTTC.

The chain links TRBV3-1 (or the pseudogene TRBV3-2) to TRBJ2-3, with 7 bases identical to TRBD2. This CDR3 comprises 14 residues. V shed 4 bases, J shed 6 bases, and the junction held 7 bases outside the gene matches. The germline V gene encodes CDR1 LGHDT and CDR2 YNNKEL (reference sequence). In DNA, the CDR3 is TGTGCCAGCAGCCGCCTGGGGCGGGGGGATACGCAGTATTTT. Protein product: CASSRLGRGDTQYF.

This clone was recorded once. The sample holds other DNA sequences that translate to the same CDR3. The chain joins TRBV28 to TRBJ2-5; D unclear. V shed 2 bases and J shed 4 bases, with 5 bases lying between them. The CDR3 runs to 12 residues. Germline lookup yields CDR1 MDHEN and CDR2 SYDVKM. This CDR3 reads CASSLTRETQYF. CDR3 bases: TGTGCCAGCAGTTTAACCAGAGAGACCCAGTACTTC.

This clone has a handful of counts. The chain joins TRBV9 to TRBJ2-1, with 7 bases matching TRBD2. CDR3 size: 15 residues. V was clipped by 4 bases and J by 2 bases; unmatched bases: 6. Germline V gene sequence: CDR1 SGDLS, CDR2 YYNGEE. CDR3 sequence (DNA): TGTGCCAGCAGCCCCGGCGGGAGACCCTACAATGAGCAGTTCTTC. It yields the protein CASSPGGRPYNEQFF.

This rearrangement joins TRBV13 to TRBJ2-7; D possibly corresponds to TRBD2 (5 bases). Germline V gene sequence: CDR1 PRHDT, CDR2 FYEKMQ (reference sequence). V was trimmed by 5 bases and J by 1 base, leaving 12 bases between them. The CDR3 is made up of 14 amino acids. The CDR3 DNA sequence: TGTGCCAGCAGCCTGTGGGGAGTGTCCTACGAGCAGTACTTC. This sequence encodes CASSLWGVSYEQYF.

There are a few counts of this clone. The chain has TRBV2 and TRBJ1-4; D might be TRBD1 (6 bases). Germline loops: CDR1 SNHLY, CDR2 FYNNEI. The V end was cut by 6 bases, the J end by 0 bases, with 8 bases between. CDR3 size: 14 residues. CDR3 region: CASRDRSTNEKLFF. CDR3 coding DNA: TGTGCCAGCAGGGACAGATCAACTAATGAAAAACTGTTTTTT.

This rearrangement joins TRBV19 to TRBJ2-2; maybe TRBD2 (6 bases). Germline V CDR1 and CDR2: LNHDA, SQIVND (reference sequence). V was shortened by 1 base and J by 5 bases, with 8 bases between the two germline ends. The CDR3 length is 14 residues. For the CDR3, the DNA is TGTGCCAGTAGTATAGCTGGAGGGACCGGGGAGCTGTTTTTT. Its protein product is CASSIAGGTGELFF.

The chain employs TRBV27 and TRBJ2-7; weak D call: TRBD2 (6 bases). Germline V lookup: CDR1 MNHEY, CDR2 SMNVEV (reference sequence). V was pared by 4 bases and J by 5 bases, with 21 bases between. CDR3 length: 16 residues. CDR3 loop: CASSSPWGGMIHEQYF. CDR3 coding DNA: TGTGCCAGCAGTTCCCCCTGGGGCGGGATGATCCACGAGCAGTACTTC.

The rearrangement uses TRBV20-1 and TRBJ2-1; no firm D call. The CDR3 runs to 11 residues. V was shortened by 6 bases and J by 7 bases, with 10 bases between the two germline ends. The germline V gene has CDR1 DFQATT and CDR2 SNEGSKA (reference sequence). CDR3 loop: CSALPRNEQFF. The CDR3 DNA reads as TGCAGTGCCCTACCTAGGAATGAGCAGTTCTTC.